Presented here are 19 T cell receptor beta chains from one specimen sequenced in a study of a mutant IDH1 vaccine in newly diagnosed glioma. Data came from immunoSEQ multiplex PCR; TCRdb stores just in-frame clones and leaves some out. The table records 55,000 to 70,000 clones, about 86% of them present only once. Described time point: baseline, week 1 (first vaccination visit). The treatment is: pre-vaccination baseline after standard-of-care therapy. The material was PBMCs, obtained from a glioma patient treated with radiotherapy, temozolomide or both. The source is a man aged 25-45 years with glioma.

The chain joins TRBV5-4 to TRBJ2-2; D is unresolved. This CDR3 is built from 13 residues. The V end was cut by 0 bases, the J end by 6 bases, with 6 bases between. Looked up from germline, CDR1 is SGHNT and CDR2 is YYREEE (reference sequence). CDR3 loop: CASSLGGAGELFF. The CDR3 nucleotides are TGTGCCAGCAGCTTGGGTGGTGCCGGGGAGCTGTTTTTT.

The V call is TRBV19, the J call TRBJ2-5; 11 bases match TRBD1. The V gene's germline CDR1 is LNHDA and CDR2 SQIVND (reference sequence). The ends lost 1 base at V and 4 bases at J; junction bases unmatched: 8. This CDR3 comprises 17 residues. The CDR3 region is CASSIGSDRGLSETQYF. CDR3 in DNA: TGTGCCAGTAGTATAGGTTCGGACAGGGGGCTCTCAGAGACCCAGTACTTC.

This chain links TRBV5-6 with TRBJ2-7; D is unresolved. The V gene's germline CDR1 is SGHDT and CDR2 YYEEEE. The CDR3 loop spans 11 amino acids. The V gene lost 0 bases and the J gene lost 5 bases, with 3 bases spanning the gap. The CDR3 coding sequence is TGTGCCAGCAGCTTGGATAACGAGCAGTACTTC. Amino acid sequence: CASSLDNEQYF.

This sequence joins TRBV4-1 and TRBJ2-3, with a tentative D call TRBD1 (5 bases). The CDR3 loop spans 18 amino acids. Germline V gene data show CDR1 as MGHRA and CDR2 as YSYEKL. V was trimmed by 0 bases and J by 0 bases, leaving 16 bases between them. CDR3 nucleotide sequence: TGCGCCAGCAGCCAAGAAAAGGAAGGGGTCCTTAGCACAGATACGCAGTATTTT. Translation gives CASSQEKEGVLSTDTQYF.

CDR3 sequence reads: CASSRTSGLLYNEQFF. The DNA for the CDR3 is TGTGCCAGCAGCCGGACTAGCGGGTTACTCTACAATGAGCAGTTCTTC. The chain links TRBV6-6 to TRBJ2-1, with 11 bases lining up with TRBD2. Germline lookup yields CDR1 MNHNY and CDR2 SVGAGI (reference sequence). V dropped 6 bases and J dropped 3; count of bases not matched to a gene: 7. The CDR3 extends over 16 amino acids.

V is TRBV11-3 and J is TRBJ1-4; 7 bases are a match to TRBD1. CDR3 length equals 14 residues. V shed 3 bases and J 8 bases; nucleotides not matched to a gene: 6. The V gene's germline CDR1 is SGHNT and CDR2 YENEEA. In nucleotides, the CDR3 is TGTGCCAGCAGCTTCAGGGGGTTTGGGGAAAAACTGTTTTTT. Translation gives CASSFRGFGEKLFF. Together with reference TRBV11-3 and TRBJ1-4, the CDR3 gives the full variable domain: EAGVVQSPRYKIIEKKQPVAFWCNPISGHNTLYWYLQNLGQGPELLIRYENEEAVDDSQLPKDRFSAERLKGVDSTLKIQPAELGDSAVYLCASSFRGFGEKLFFGSGTQLSVL.

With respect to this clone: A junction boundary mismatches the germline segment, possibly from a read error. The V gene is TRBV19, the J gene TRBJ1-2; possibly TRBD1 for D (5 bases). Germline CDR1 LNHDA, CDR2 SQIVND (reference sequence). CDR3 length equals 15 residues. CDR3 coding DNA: TGTGCCGGTAGTCCTGGGGCTAGAAATAACTATGGCTACACCTTC. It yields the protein CAGSPGARNNYGYTF. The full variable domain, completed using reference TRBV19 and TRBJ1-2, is DGGITQSPKYLFRKEGQNVTLSCEQNLNHDAMYWYRQDPGQGLRLIYYSQIVNDFQKGDIAEGYSVSREKKESFPLTVTSAQKNPTAFYLCAGSPGARNNYGYTFGSGTRLTVV.

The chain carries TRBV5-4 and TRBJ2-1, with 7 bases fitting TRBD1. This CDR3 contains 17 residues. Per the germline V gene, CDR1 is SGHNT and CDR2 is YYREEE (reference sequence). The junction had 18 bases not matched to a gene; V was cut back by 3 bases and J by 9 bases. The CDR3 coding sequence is TGTGCCAGCAGCTCCCGGAGAGGGGGCGACGTCCCGGGTGAGCAGTTCTTC. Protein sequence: CASSSRRGGDVPGEQFF.

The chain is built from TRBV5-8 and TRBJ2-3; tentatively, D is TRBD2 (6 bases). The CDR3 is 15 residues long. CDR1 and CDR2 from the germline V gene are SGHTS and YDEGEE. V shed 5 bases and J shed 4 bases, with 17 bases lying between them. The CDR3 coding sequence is TGTGCCAGCAGTCGGGGCGGGGTGGTCTCAGATACGCAGTATTTT. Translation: CASSRGGVVSDTQYF. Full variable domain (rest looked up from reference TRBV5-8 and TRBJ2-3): EAGVTQSPTHLIKTRGQQATLRCSPISGHTSVYWYQQALGLGLQFLLWYDEGEERNRGNFPPRFSGRQFPNYSSELNVNALELEDSALYLCASSRGGVVSDTQYFGPGTRLTVL.

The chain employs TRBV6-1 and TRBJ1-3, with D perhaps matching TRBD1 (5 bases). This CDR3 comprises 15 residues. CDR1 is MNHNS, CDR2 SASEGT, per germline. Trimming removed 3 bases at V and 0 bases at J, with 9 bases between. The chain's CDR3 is CASSEGDHSGNTIYF. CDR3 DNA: TGTGCCAGCAGTGAGGGGGACCACTCTGGAAACACCATATATTTT.

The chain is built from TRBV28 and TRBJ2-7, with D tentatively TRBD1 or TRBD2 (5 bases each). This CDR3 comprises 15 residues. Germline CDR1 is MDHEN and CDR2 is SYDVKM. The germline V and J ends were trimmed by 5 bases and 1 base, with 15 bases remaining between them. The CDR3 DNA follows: TGTGCCAGCAGTCCAACCGGGACGGCATCCTACGAGCAGTACTTC. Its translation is CASSPTGTASYEQYF.

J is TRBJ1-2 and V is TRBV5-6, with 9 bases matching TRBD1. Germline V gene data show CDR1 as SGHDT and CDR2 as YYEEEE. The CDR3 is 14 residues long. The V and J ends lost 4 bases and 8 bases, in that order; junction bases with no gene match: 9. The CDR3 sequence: CASSPNRGRGGYTF. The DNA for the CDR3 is TGTGCCAGCAGCCCAAACAGGGGGCGAGGAGGCTACACCTTC.

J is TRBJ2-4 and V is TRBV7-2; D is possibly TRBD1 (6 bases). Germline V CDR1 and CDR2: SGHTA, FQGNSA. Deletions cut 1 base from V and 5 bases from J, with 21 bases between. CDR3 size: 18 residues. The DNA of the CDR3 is TGTGCCAGCAGCTTAGTTGGCGTGACAGGAAAGGGTCAAAACATTCAGTACTTC. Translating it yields CASSLVGVTGKGQNIQYF.

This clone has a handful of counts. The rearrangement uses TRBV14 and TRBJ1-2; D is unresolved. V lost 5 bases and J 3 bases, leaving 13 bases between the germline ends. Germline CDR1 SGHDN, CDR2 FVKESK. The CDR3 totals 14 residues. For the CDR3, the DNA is TGTGCCAGCAGCGAGGGTCCTAGAGACTATGGCTACACCTTC. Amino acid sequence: CASSEGPRDYGYTF.

CDR3: CASSRTGANEQFF. In DNA, the CDR3 is TGTGCCAGCAGCAGGACAGGGGCAAATGAGCAGTTCTTC. The chain links TRBV5-4 to TRBJ2-1; TRBD1 matches at 9 bases. The trim removed 4 bases at V and 7 bases at J, leaving 3 bases unmatched. The CDR3 is 13 residues long. Germline V gene sequence: CDR1 SGHNT, CDR2 YYREEE (reference sequence). Full variable domain (missing parts from reference TRBV5-4 and TRBJ2-1): ETGVTQSPTHLIKTRGQQVTLRCSSQSGHNTVSWYQQALGQGPQFIFQYYREEENGRGNFPPRFSGLQFPNYSSELNVNALELDDSALYLCASSRTGANEQFFGPGTRLTVL.

The CDR3 spells CASSVTGQTNTEAFF. CDR3 DNA: TGTGCCAGCAGCGTAACGGGACAGACGAACACTGAAGCTTTCTTT. The chain recombines TRBV9 with TRBJ1-1, with 7 bases aligning to TRBD1. V lost 1 base and J lost 1; bases outside the gene matches: 4. The germline CDR1 and CDR2 sequences are SGDLS and YYNGEE. The CDR3 covers 15 residues.

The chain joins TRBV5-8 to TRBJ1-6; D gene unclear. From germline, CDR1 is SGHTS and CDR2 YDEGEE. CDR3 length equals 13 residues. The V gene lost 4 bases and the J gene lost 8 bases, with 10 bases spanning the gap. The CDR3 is CASSVIEDSPLHF. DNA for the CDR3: TGTGCCAGCAGCGTGATAGAGGATTCACCCCTCCACTTT.

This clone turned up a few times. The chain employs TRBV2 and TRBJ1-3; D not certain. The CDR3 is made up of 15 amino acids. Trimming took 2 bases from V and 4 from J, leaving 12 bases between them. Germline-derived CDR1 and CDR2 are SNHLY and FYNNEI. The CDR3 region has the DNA TGTGCCAGCAGTGAATTCTCCAGCTCAGGAAACACCATATATTTT. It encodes CASSEFSSSGNTIYF. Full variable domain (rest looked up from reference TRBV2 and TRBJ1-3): EPEVTQTPSHQVTQMGQEVILRCVPISNHLYFYWYRQILGQKVEFLVSFYNNEISEKSEIFDDQFSVERPDGSNFTLKIRSTKLEDSAMYFCASSEFSSSGNTIYFGEGSWLTVV.

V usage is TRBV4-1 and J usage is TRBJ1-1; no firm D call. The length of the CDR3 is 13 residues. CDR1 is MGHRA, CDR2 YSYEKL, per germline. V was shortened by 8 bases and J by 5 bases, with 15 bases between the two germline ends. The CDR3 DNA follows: TGCGCCAGCGGGGATTATTTGGGGACTGAAGCTTTCTTT. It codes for CASGDYLGTEAFF.